This T cell receptor (beta chain) was identified in a study of blood T cell repertoires in COVID-19. Study context: Italy, Spain and the United States were the sources of the convalescent and acute COVID-19 samples. Sources were T cells, B-cell-depleted T cells, or PBMCs; the material itself was cDNA or gDNA.

Authors' data handling: Estimated nucleated cell counts came from reference gene primer amplification. The repertoire was sequenced with immunoSEQ multiplex PCR; TCRdb's copy has only in-frame clones and lacks some. V, J and clone size are taken as reported in that table, and D and trimming were inferred from the DNA itself. The sample holds 150,000 to 200,000 clones, around 86% seen once. Sequenced sample: peripheral blood. This receptor was identified in an elderly woman in a cohort sampled during active or convalescent COVID-19.

The CDR3 nucleotides read TGTGCCATCAGTGAGTCGGAGGGTAGGATCTATGGCTACACCTTC. This sequence encodes CAISESEGRIYGYTF. The gene calls are TRBV10-3 and TRBJ1-2, with D uncertain. The germline V gene encodes CDR1 ENHRY and CDR2 SYGVKD. The CDR3 contains 15 residues. Between the trimmed V and J ends, which lost 0 bases and 4 bases, there was a span of 12 bases.